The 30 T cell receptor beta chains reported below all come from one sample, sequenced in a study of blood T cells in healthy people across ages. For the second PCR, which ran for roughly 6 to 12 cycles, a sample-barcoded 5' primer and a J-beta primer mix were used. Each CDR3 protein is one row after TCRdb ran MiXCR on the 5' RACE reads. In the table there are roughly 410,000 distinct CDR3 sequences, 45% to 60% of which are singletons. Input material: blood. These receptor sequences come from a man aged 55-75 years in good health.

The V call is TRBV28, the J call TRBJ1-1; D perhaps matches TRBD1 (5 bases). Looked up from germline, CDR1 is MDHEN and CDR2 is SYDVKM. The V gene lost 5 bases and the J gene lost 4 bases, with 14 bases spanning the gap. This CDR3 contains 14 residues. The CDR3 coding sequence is TGTGCCAGCAGTCCCGGGGGAGGGCTCACTGAAGCTTTCTTT. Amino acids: CASSPGGGLTEAFF.

The CDR3 loop is CASSEMGGSNQPQHF. The CDR3 coding sequence is TGTGCCAGCAGTGAAATGGGTGGTAGCAATCAGCCCCAGCATTTT. V gene TRBV2 combines with J gene TRBJ1-5; no firm D call. Germline assignment: CDR1 SNHLY and CDR2 FYNNEI. The CDR3 is made up of 15 amino acids. V gave up 2 bases and J gave up 0 bases, with 8 bases separating them.

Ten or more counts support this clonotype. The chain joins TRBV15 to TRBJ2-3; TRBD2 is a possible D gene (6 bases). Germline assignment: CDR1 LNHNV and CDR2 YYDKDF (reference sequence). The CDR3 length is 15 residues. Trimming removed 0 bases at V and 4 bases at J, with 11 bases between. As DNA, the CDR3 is TGTGCCACCAGCAGAGAGGACGGGGGTGCAGATACGCAGTATTTT. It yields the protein CATSREDGGADTQYF.

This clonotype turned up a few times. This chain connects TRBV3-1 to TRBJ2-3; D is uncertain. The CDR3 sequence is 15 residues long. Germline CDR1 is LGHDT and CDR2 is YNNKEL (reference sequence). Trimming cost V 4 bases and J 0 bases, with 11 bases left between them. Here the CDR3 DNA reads TGTGCCAGCAGCCCGACCCACTCCAGCACAGATACGCAGTATTTT. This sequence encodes CASSPTHSSTDTQYF.

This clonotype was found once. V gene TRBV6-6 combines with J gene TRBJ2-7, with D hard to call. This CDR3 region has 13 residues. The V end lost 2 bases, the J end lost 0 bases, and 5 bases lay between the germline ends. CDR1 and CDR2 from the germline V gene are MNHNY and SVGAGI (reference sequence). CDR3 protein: CASSYEVSYEQYF. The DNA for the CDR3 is TGTGCCAGCAGTTACGAAGTCTCCTACGAGCAGTACTTC.

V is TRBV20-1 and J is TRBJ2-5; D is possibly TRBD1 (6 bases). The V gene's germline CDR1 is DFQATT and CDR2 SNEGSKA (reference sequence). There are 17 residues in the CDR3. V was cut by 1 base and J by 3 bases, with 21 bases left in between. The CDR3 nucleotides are TGCAGTGCTAGAGGAGGTTGGAAGCGGACAGCCAAAGAGACCCAGTACTTC. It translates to CSARGGWKRTAKETQYF.

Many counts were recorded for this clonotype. This chain's CDR3 is CATSRAFRGGTDTQYF. The CDR3 DNA follows: TGTGCCACCAGCAGAGCATTCAGGGGGGGCACAGATACGCAGTATTTT. The rearrangement joins TRBV15 to TRBJ2-3, with D perhaps matching TRBD1 (7 bases). Germline V gene sequence: CDR1 LNHNV, CDR2 YYDKDF (reference sequence). V was clipped by 1 base and J by 1 base, with 12 bases between them. This CDR3 comprises 16 residues.

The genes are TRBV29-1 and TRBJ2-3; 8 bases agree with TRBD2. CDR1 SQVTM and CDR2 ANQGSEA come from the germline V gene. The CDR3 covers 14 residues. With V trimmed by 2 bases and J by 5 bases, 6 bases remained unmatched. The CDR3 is CSVERSGGQDTQYF. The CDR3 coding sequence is TGCAGCGTTGAACGGTCGGGAGGGCAAGATACGCAGTATTTT.

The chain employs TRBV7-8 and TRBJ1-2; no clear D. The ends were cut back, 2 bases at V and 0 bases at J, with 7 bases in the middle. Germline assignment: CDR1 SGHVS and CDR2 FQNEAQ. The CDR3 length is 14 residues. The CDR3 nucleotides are TGTGCCAGCAGCTTATACAACGCTAACTATGGCTACACCTTC. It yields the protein CASSLYNANYGYTF. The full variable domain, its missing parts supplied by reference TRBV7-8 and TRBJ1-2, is GAGVSQSPRYKVAKRGQDVALRCDPISGHVSLFWYQQALGQGPEFLTYFQNEAQLDKSGLPSDRFFAERPEGSVSTLKIQRTQQEDSAVYLCASSLYNANYGYTFGSGTRLTVV.

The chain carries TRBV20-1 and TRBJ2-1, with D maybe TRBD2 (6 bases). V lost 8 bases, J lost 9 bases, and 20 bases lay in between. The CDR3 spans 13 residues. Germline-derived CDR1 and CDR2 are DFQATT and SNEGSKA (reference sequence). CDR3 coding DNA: TGCAGTCCTATATCTCCGGGAGCGAGTGAGCAGTTCTTC. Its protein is CSPISPGASEQFF.

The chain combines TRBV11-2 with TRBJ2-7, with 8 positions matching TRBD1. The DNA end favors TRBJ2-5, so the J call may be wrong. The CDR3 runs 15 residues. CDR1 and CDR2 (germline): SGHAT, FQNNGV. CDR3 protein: CASSPWTGMEETQYF. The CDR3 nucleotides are TGTGCCAGCAGCCCCTGGACAGGGATGGAGGAGACCCAGTACTTC.

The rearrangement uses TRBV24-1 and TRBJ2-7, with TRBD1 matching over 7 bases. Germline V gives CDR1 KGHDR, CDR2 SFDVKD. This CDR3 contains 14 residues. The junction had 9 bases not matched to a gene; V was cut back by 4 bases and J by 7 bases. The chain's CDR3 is CATSEYRGLGEQYF. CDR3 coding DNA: TGTGCCACCAGTGAGTACAGGGGATTGGGTGAGCAGTACTTC.

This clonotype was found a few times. CDR3 sequence (DNA): TGTGCCAGCAGCGAACAGGTCGGGGGCGCCGGGACTAGACAAGAGACCCAGTACTTC. As protein: CASSEQVGGAGTRQETQYF. This sequence joins TRBV25-1 and TRBJ2-5, with 8 bases aligning to TRBD2. The trim removed 6 bases at V and 2 bases at J, leaving 20 bases unmatched. The CDR3 is 19 amino acids. In germline, CDR1 is MGHDK, CDR2 SYGVNS.

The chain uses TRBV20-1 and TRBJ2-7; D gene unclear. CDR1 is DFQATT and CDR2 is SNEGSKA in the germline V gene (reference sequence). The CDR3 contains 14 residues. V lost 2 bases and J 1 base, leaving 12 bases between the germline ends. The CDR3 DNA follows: TGCAGTGCTAGATCCTGGACCAATTCCTACGAGCAGTACTTC. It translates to CSARSWTNSYEQYF.

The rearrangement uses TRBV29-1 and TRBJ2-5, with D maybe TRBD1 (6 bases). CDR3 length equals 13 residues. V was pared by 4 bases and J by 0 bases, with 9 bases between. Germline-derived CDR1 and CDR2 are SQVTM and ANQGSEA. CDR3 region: CSVVDSYQETQYF. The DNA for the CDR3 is TGCAGCGTTGTGGACAGTTACCAAGAGACCCAGTACTTC.

Here the CDR3 DNA reads TGCAGTGCTAGGGTACAAAGGACAGGGTTCAACGAGCAGTACTTC. This codes for CSARVQRTGFNEQYF. V usage is TRBV20-1 and J usage is TRBJ2-7, with 8 bases matching TRBD1. This CDR3 is built from 15 residues. Germline V gene lookup returns CDR1 DFQATT and CDR2 SNEGSKA (reference sequence). Trimming cost V 3 bases and J 5 bases; bases outside gene matches: 12.

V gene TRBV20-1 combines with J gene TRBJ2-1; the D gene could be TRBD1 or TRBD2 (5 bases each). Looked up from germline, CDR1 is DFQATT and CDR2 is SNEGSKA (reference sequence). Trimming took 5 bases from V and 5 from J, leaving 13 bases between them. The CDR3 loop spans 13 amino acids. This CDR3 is CSADRDPNNEQFF. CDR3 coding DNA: TGCAGTGCTGACCGGGACCCAAACAATGAGCAGTTCTTC.

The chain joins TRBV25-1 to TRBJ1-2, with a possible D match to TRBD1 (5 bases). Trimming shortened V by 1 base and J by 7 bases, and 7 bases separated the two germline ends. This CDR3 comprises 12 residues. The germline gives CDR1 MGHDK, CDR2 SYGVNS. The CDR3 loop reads CASSEWQGGYTF. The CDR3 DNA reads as TGTGCCAGCAGTGAATGGCAGGGTGGCTACACCTTC.

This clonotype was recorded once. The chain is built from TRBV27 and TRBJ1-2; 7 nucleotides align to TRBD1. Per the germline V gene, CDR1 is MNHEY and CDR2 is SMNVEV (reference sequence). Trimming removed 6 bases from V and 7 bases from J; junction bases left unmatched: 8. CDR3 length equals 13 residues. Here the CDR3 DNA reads TGTGCCAGCAGGCCACCAGGGGGGACTGGCTACACCTTC. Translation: CASRPPGGTGYTF.

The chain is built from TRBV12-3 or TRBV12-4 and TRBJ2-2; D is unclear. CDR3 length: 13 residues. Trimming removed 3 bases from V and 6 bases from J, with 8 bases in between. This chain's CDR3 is CASSFSRAGELFF. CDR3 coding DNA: TGTGCCAGCAGTTTCTCCCGCGCCGGGGAGCTGTTTTTT.

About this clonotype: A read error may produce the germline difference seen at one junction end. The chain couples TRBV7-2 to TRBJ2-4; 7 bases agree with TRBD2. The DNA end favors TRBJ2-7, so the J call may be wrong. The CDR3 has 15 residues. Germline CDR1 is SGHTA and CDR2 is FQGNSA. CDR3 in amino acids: CASSNRAGLSHEQYF. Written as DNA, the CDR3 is TGTGCCAGCAGCAACCGAGCGGGACTCTCCCACGAGCAGTACTTC.

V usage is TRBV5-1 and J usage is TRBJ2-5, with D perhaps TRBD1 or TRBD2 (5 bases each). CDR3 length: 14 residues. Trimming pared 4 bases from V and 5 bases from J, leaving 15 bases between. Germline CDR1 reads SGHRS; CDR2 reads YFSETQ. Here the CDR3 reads CASSRGPQQETQYF. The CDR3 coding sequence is TGCGCCAGCAGCCGGGGCCCCCAGCAGGAGACCCAGTACTTC.

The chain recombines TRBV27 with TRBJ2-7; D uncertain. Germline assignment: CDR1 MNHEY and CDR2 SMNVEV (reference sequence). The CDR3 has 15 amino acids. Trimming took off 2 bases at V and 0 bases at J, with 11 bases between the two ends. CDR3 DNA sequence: TGTGCCAGCAGTTTAAAGGCAGCGATCTCCTACGAGCAGTACTTC. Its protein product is CASSLKAAISYEQYF.

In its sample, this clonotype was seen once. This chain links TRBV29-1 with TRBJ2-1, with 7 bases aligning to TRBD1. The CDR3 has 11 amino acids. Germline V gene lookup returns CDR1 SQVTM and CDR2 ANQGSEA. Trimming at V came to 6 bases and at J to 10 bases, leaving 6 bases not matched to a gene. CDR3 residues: CSVTDRFEQFF. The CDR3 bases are TGCAGCGTGACGGACAGGTTCGAGCAGTTCTTC.

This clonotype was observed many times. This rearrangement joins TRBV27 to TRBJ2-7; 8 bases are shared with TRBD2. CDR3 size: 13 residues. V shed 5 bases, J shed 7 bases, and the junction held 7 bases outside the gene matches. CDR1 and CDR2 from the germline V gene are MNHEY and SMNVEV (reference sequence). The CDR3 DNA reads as TGTGCCAGCAGTGCGACTAGCGCTGGTGAGCAGTACTTC. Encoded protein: CASSATSAGEQYF.

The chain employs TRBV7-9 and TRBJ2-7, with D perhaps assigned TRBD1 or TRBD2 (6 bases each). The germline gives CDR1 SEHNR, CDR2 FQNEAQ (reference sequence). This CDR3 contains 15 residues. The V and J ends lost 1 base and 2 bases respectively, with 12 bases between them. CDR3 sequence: CASSLDRGGTYEQYF. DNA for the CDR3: TGTGCCAGCAGCTTAGATAGAGGGGGGACCTACGAGCAGTACTTC.

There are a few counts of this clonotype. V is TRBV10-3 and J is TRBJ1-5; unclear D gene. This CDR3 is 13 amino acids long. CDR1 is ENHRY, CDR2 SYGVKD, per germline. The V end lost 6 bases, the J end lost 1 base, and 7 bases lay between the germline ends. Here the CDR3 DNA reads TGTGCCATCAGAGGTAGAAGCAATCAGCCCCAGCATTTT. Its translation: CAIRGRSNQPQHF.

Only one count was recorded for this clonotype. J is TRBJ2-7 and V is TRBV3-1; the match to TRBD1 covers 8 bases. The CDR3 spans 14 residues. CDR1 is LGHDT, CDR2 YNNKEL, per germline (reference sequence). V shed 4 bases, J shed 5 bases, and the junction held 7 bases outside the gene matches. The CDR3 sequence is CASSRGQGPNEQYF. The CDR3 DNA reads TGTGCCAGCAGCCGTGGACAGGGTCCCAACGAGCAGTACTTC.

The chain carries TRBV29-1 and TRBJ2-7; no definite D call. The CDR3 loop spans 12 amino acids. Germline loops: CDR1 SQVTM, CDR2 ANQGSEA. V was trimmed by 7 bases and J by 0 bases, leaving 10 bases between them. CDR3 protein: CSAQDSSYEQYF. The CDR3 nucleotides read TGCAGCGCCCAAGACTCCTCCTACGAGCAGTACTTC.

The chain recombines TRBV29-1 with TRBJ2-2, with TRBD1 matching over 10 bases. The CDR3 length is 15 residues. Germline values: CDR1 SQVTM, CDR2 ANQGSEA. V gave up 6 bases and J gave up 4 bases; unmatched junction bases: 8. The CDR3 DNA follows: TGCAGCGTCGTGACAGGGGGCCCTAGCACCGGGGAGCTGTTTTTT. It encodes CSVVTGGPSTGELFF.